These T cell receptor beta chains were read from a single sample in a study of T-cell memory formation after mild COVID-19. From the 5' RACE reads, TCRdb called clonotypes with MiXCR, one entry per CDR3 protein. The table records 540,000 or so distinct CDR3 sequences, about a fifth of them present only once. Sequencing was performed on PBMCs or a T cell subset sorted from them (not recorded which). The receptors here all came from an adult woman who had mild COVID-19 (a few samples of this study predate the infection). Cell type and time point are not known. CDR3s include the opening cysteine and the closing phenylalanine or tryptophan. D genes are given only for firm matches. Clone size is shown for a subset of rows, as once, few, many or a class of expanded clone.

j_gene | abundance | d_gene | v_gene | CDR3nt | CDR3aa
TRBJ2-2 | . | . | TRBV5-1 | TGCGCCAGCAGCTTGGGCAGGACGGCGACGGGCGGGGAGCTGTTTTTT | CASSLGRTATGGELFF
TRBJ2-1 | . | . | TRBV4-3 | TGCGCCAGCAGCCAAGGGTCGGCCACCCAATCCTACAATGAGCAGTTCTTC | CASSQGSATQSYNEQFF
TRBJ2-3 | many | . | TRBV12-3/TRBV12-4 | TGTGCCAGCACCTCAACTAAGACGGATACGCAGTATTTT | CASTSTKTDTQYF
TRBJ1-6 | . | . | TRBV7-8 | TGTGCCAGCAGCTCCGGCCCAGGTTCACCCCTCCACTTT | CASSSGPGSPLHF
TRBJ1-3 | . | . | TRBV20-1 | TGCAGTGCCCGACGCGGAGGAGATGGAAACACCATATATTTT | CSARRGGDGNTIYF
TRBJ2-3 | . | TRBD2 | TRBV2 | TGTGCCAGCAAGGCCTGGAGAGCCCGACTAGCGGAGACAGATACGCAGTATTTT | CASKAWRARLAETDTQYF
TRBJ2-1 | many | TRBD2 | TRBV5-1 | TGCGCCAGCAGCACCGGCGGGGGCTCCTACAATGAGCAGTTCTTC | CASSTGGGSYNEQFF
TRBJ2-3 | . | TRBD2 | TRBV9 | TGTGCCAGCAGCGTAGGTTCTGGCGGGGGGGCAGATACGCAGTATTTT | CASSVGSGGGADTQYF
TRBJ1-2 | few | TRBD1 | TRBV12-3/TRBV12-4 | TGTGCCAGCAGTTTTGGGACAGTCTATGGCTACACCTTC | CASSFGTVYGYTF
TRBJ2-3 | few | . | TRBV6-5 | TGTGCCAGCAGTTACTCGAATCCTAGAGATACGCAGTATTTT | CASSYSNPRDTQYF
TRBJ2-3 | . | TRBD1 | TRBV18 | TGTGCCAGCTCACCGACAGGGCGACAAACAGATACGCAGTATTTT | CASSPTGRQTDTQYF
TRBJ2-1 | few | TRBD2 | TRBV7-2 | TGTGCCAGCAGCTTAGTGTATATGACTAGCGGATACAATGAGCAGTTCTTC | CASSLVYMTSGYNEQFF
TRBJ1-1 | few | . | TRBV7-9 | TGTGCCAGCAGCTCGACGAATGCTGAAGCTTTCTTT | CASSSTNAEAFF
TRBJ2-1 | . | TRBD2 | TRBV3-1 | TGTGCCAGCAGCCAACGCTTAGCGGGGGGTTACAATGAGCAGTTCTTC | CASSQRLAGGYNEQFF
TRBJ2-1 | . | . | TRBV4-1 | TGCGCCAGCAGCCATCCCGGGGGGGACAGAAGCTACAATGAGCAGTTCTTC | CASSHPGGDRSYNEQFF
TRBJ2-3 | . | . | TRBV7-3 | TGTGCCAGCAGCCCTAGTACGGTCTTTTGGGATACGCAGTATTTT | CASSPSTVFWDTQYF
TRBJ2-1 | few | . | TRBV3-1 | TGTGCCAGCAGCCAAGACGGGCACCTTTCCAATGAGCAGTTCTTC | CASSQDGHLSNEQFF
TRBJ1-4 | . | . | TRBV5-1 | TGCGCCAGCAGCTTGGAGGGGGGAAAACTGTTTTTT | CASSLEGGKLFF
TRBJ1-2 | . | TRBD1 | TRBV20-1 | TGCAGTGCACCGACCTTTGACAGGGCCTATGGCTACACCTTC | CSAPTFDRAYGYTF
TRBJ1-1 | . | . | TRBV12-3/TRBV12-4 | TGTGCCAGCAGTCCCCTGGTAGGAGAGCTATCCATCGCTAGCACTGAAGCTTTCTTT | CASSPLVGELSIASTEAFF
TRBJ2-6 | . | . | TRBV7-9 | TGTGCCAGCAGTCTATCAAGGGAGGCTGGGGCCAACGTCCTGACTTTC | CASSLSREAGANVLTF
TRBJ2-2 | . | TRBD2 | TRBV2 | TGTGCCAGCAGTGAGGAAACGAGCGGGGGGAAGAACACCGGGGAGCTGTTTTTT | CASSEETSGGKNTGELFF
TRBJ2-1 | . | . | TRBV3-1 | TGTGCCAGCAGGTCCTTCGATTCCTACAATGAGCAGTTCTTC | CASRSFDSYNEQFF
TRBJ2-3 | . | TRBD2 | TRBV11-3 | TGTGCCAGCAGCCGGCGGGAGTCAACGCAGTATTTT | CASSRRESTQYF
TRBJ2-2 | . | TRBD1 | TRBV15 | TGTGCCGCCCGGGACAGGGGGGCGAAAGCGAACACCGGGGAGCTGTTTTTT | CAARDRGAKANTGELFF
TRBJ2-3 | . | TRBD2 | TRBV5-1 | TGCGCCAGCAGCCCGTCCGGGACTACGACAGATACGCAGTATTTT | CASSPSGTTTDTQYF
TRBJ2-7 | few | TRBD1 | TRBV2 | TGTGCCAGCAGTGAAAGGACGGCAGGGGGCCCTTTCTACGAGCAGTACTTC | CASSERTAGGPFYEQYF
TRBJ2-2 | few | . | TRBV6-5 | TGTGCCAGCAGTTACCCCCCGGCCCCCGGGGAGCTGTTTTTT | CASSYPPAPGELFF
TRBJ1-5 | many | . | TRBV10-2 | TGCGCCAGCAGTGAGTCGCTGTTGCACATTAATCAGCCCCAGCATTTT | CASSESLLHINQPQHF
TRBJ2-5 | few | TRBD1 | TRBV20-1 | TGCAGTGCTAGAGATTGGCAGGGGGAAGAGACCCAGTACTTC | CSARDWQGEETQYF
TRBJ2-5 | . | . | TRBV5-1 | TGCGCCAGCAGCTTGACGAAGGGACAAAGCTCTAAAGAGACCCAGTACTTC | CASSLTKGQSSKETQYF
TRBJ2-5 | few | . | TRBV12-3/TRBV12-4 | TGTGCCAGCAGTCGGACGGACTACCAAGAGACCCAGTACTTC | CASSRTDYQETQYF
TRBJ2-1 | few | . | TRBV6-6 | TGTGCCAGCAGTTACAGCCTAGCTGGTCCGGTGGAGCAGTTCTTC | CASSYSLAGPVEQFF
TRBJ2-3 | . | . | TRBV20-1 | TGCAGTGCTAGAGATCCCACAGAGAGCACAGATACGCAGTATTTT | CSARDPTESTDTQYF
TRBJ2-2 | . | . | TRBV5-1 | TGCGCCAGCAGCGGAACTAGTGTCACCGGGGAGCTGTTTTTT | CASSGTSVTGELFF
TRBJ1-5 | . | . | TRBV10-3 | TGTGCCATCAGTGAGTCGATATTCAGGGACGATCAGCCCCAGCATTTT | CAISESIFRDDQPQHF
TRBJ2-1 | . | TRBD1 | TRBV25-1 | TGTGCCAGCAGTGGGGGCGGGACAGGGAGGGTCGATGAGCAGTTCTTC | CASSGGGTGRVDEQFF
TRBJ2-1 | few | . | TRBV20-1 | TGCAGTGCCCCCTTCGAGGGCCTAAACTCCTACAATGAGCAGTTCTTC | CSAPFEGLNSYNEQFF
TRBJ2-7 | few | . | TRBV7-2 | TGTGCCAGCAGCTTTAGTGGCTTTGGGGAGCAATCCTACGAGCAGTACTTC | CASSFSGFGEQSYEQYF
TRBJ2-7 | few | TRBD2 | TRBV29-1 | TGCAGCGTTGCCGGCGGGAGTATCGACGAGCAGTACTTC | CSVAGGSIDEQYF
TRBJ1-1 | few | TRBD1 | TRBV24-1 | TGTGCCACCAGTGATTCCGGGACAGGGGCAGGGTCCACTGAAGCTTTCTTT | CATSDSGTGAGSTEAFF
TRBJ2-5 | . | . | TRBV5-6 | TGTGCCACGCGGTTGCTGTCTGCCCCCCAAGAGACCCAGTACTTC | CATRLLSAPQETQYF
TRBJ2-3 | few | . | TRBV13 | TGTGCCAGCAGCTCTGCCCCGGGGGCAGATACGCAGTATTTT | CASSSAPGADTQYF